The 6 T cell receptor beta chains reported below all come from one sample, sequenced in a study of identical twins. MiXCR, run by TCRdb on the 5' RACE reads, gives a single entry per CDR3 protein. Of about 200,000 distinct CDR3 sequences listed, roughly 7.1% are singletons. These data were also reused for a study on T cells expressing NK-cell markers.

The sample was CD8+ T cells sorted from blood. Every receptor here comes from a young woman in good health.

This clonotype occurred a few times. The chain carries TRBV11-1 and TRBJ2-1, with TRBD1 matching 12 bases. The CDR3 runs 21 residues. Trimming took 0 bases from V and 1 from J; bases not matched to a gene: 13. CDR1 is SGHAT and CDR2 is FQDESV in the germline V gene (reference sequence). The CDR3 DNA follows: TGTGCCAGCAGCTTAGCCTCCCCCGTCCCGGGACAGGGGGCGTCCTACAATGAGCAGTTCTTC. Translation: CASSLASPVPGQGASYNEQFF.

This clonotype has a handful of counts. This sequence joins TRBV2 and TRBJ2-7; D is possibly TRBD1 or TRBD2 (5 bases each). CDR1 is SNHLY, CDR2 FYNNEI, per germline. V shed 0 bases and J shed 2 bases, with 11 bases lying between them. This CDR3 region has 15 residues. The CDR3, as DNA: TGTGCCAGCAGTGAAGCGAGGGGCCCCACCTACGAGCAGTACTTC. Translation gives CASSEARGPTYEQYF.

The chain combines TRBV27 with TRBJ2-6; 7 bases are a match to TRBD1. Germline V CDR1 and CDR2: MNHEY, SMNVEV (reference sequence). The CDR3 extends over 18 amino acids. V lost 1 base and J lost 0; bases outside the gene matches: 6. The CDR3 reads CASSLWGQSLSGANVLTF. The DNA for the CDR3 is TGTGCCAGCAGTTTATGGGGACAGTCGCTCTCTGGGGCCAACGTCCTGACTTTC.

Only a few counts were recorded for this clonotype. The rearrangement joins TRBV2 to TRBJ1-2; 10 positions agree with TRBD1. V lost 6 bases, J lost 4 bases, and 11 bases stayed unmatched. Germline assignment: CDR1 SNHLY and CDR2 FYNNEI. This CDR3 has 16 amino acids. In nucleotides, the CDR3 is TGTGCCAGCAGGGCCCTGGGACAGGGGACTTCCTATGGCTACACCTTC. Protein: CASRALGQGTSYGYTF.

This clonotype was recorded a few times. J is TRBJ2-1 and V is TRBV7-7, with D hard to call. V gave up 1 base and J gave up 6 bases, with 10 bases separating them. Looked up from germline, CDR1 is SSHAT and CDR2 is FNYEAQ (reference sequence). CDR3 length: 14 residues. The CDR3 region is CASSLEVGSNEQFF. For the CDR3, the DNA is TGTGCCAGCAGCTTAGAAGTCGGCAGCAATGAGCAGTTCTTC.

This clonotype has just a few counts. The chain has TRBV13 and TRBJ2-1; D may be TRBD2 (6 bases). Trimming pared 2 bases from V and 2 bases from J, leaving 10 bases between. From germline, CDR1 is PRHDT and CDR2 FYEKMQ (reference sequence). This CDR3 is built from 15 residues. CDR3 sequence: CASSLLRETYNEQFF. CDR3 sequence (DNA): TGTGCCAGCAGCTTATTGCGGGAAACCTACAATGAGCAGTTCTTC.